This TCR beta chain was captured in a study of blood T cell repertoires in COVID-19 (TCRdb year 2020). Broadly, across the study: Samples from collaborators originated in the United States, Italy and Spain and spanned both the acute and convalescent phases of COVID-19. The material from the prospective study consisted of cDNA or gDNA derived from T cells, B-cell-depleted T cells, or PBMCs. The dataset comprised deeply sampled blood TCRbeta repertoires from subjects exposed to, actively infected with, or recovered from COVID-19. A freely available public database, intended as a resource for researchers studying the immune response to SARS-CoV-2, is where the repertoires were released. Samples were obtained from the ongoing ImmuneRACE study (first 160 participants) and from about 1,300 subjects provided by 6 global collaborators. Nearly every sample came with metadata listing a de-identified subject ID, COVID-19 status, age in years and sex. Where available, HLA class I and class II types were taken from metadata supplied by the sample provider and were not determined by assay-based typing.

The immunoSEQ Assay, a bias-controlled multiplex PCR, was used to amplify TCRbeta CDR3 regions from genomic DNA. Processing in the source paper ran as follows. Nucleated cell counts per sample were estimated from amplification of reference gene primers within the assay. Sequence reads were collapsed and filtered to measure the absolute abundance of every unique TCRbeta CDR3 rearrangement. For each sample, productive Simpson clonality was calculated as the square root of Simpson's diversity index over productive rearrangements. TCRdb's version of the immuneACCESS table is confined to in-frame rearrangements and falls short of the full clone set. An unresolved V gene accounts for under half of the shortfall where checked; the remainder is of unknown origin. V, J and clone size derive from that table, while D and trimming were established from the DNA sequence. This sample has about 160,000 clones in its table, and approximately 84% of those were observed once. Jointly, the top ten make up about a fifth of the sample.

Concerning this clone itself: This receptor's antigen is unknown. Within one base of it there is no much larger clone, and no base qualities were kept.

V trim: 6 bases; J trim: 0 bases; unmatched bases: 8. The CDR3, cysteine through phenylalanine, is 16 amino acids long. Of the read, only the CDR3 DNA is kept; its 48 bases are in frame from base 1. CDR1 and CDR2 are drawn from the germline V gene: SNHLY, FYNNEI. The paper's findings and limits, for the study overall: How much clinical and demographic metadata was included differed by source and by participant, and the metadata was provided uncurated.

Each collaborating institution followed its own protocols to collect whole blood in K2EDTA tubes. Collaborator samples were shipped for TCRbeta analysis as frozen whole blood, isolated PBMCs, or DNA extracted from either sample type. Sequencing was done on a sample of peripheral blood. This TCR came from a woman aged 80 or over with acute or convalescent COVID-19. The chain links TRBV2 with TRBJ1-3, with 7 bases aligning to TRBD1. The DNA sequence reads TGTGCCAGCAGAAGGGACAGTACACCCTCTGGAAACACCATATATTTT. Its coded protein is CASRRDSTPSGNTIYF.